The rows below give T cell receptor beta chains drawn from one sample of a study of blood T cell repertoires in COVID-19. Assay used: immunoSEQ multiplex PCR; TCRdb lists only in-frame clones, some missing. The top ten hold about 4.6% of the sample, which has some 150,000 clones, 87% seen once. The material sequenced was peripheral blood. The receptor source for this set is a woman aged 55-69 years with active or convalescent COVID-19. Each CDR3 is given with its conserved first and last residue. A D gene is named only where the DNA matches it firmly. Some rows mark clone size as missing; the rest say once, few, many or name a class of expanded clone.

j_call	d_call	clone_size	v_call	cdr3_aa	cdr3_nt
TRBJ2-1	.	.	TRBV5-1	CASSLERGRGGSSYNEQFF	TGCGCCAGCAGCTTGGAAAGGGGCAGGGGCGGAAGTTCCTACAATGAGCAGTTCTTC
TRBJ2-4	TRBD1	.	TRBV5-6	CASSLHIGTDRDYF	TGTGCCAGCAGCTTACATATAGGGACGGACAGGGACTACTTC
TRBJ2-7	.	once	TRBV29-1	CSVEEGAVSYEQYF	TGCAGCGTTGAAGAAGGGGCAGTCTCCTACGAGCAGTACTTC
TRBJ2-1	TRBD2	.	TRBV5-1	CASSLSGGNHNEQFF	TGCGCCAGCAGCTTAAGCGGGGGGAACCACAATGAGCAGTTCTTC
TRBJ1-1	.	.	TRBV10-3	CAISEGTPPRTEAFF	TGTGCCATCAGTGAAGGAACTCCCCCGAGGACTGAAGCTTTCTTT
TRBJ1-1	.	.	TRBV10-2	CASTNLGAGAGTEAFF	TGCGCCAGCACCAACCTGGGGGCAGGGGCAGGGACTGAAGCTTTCTTT
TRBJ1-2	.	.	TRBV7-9	CASSLQGFYGYTF	TGTGCCAGCAGCCTCCAGGGGTTCTATGGCTACACCTTC
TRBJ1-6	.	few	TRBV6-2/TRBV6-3	CASSYSSGKYRNSPLHF	TGTGCCAGCAGTTACTCCTCAGGAAAGTATCGTAATTCACCCCTCCACTTT
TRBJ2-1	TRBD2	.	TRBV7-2	CASSSLAGGVSEQFF	TGTGCCAGCAGCTCCTTGGCGGGGGGGGTGAGTGAGCAGTTCTTC
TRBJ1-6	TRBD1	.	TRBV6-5	CASSYTQGTGFDSLHF	TGTGCCAGCAGTTACACGCAAGGGACAGGGTTCGACTCCCTCCACTTT
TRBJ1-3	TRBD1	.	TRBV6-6	CASSYWDRGSGNTIYF	TGTGCCAGCAGTTACTGGGACAGGGGCTCTGGAAACACCATATATTTT
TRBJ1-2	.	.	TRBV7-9	CASSYSANYGYTF	TGTGCCAGCAGTTACAGTGCTAACTATGGCTACACCTTC
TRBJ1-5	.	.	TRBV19	CASSPGDVSQPQHF	TGTGCCAGTAGTCCAGGGGATGTGTCTCAGCCCCAGCATTTT
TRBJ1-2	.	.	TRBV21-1	CASSKPRRLKESRGYTF	TGTGCCAGCAGCAAACCTCGAAGACTAAAGGAAAGTCGTGGCTACACCTTC
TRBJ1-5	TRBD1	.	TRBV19	CASSSTGGWGNQPQHF	TGTGCCAGTAGTAGTACAGGGGGCTGGGGCAATCAGCCCCAGCATTTT
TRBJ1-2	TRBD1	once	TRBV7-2	CASSLVPRGNYGYTF	TGTGCCAGCAGCTTAGTTCCCAGGGGGAACTATGGCTACACCTTC
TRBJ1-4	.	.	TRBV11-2	CASSPGGRPPEKLFF	TGTGCCAGCAGCCCTGGGGGCAGACCGCCAGAAAAACTGTTTTTT
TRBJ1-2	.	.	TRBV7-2	CASSLSAGNNYGYTF	TGTGCCAGCAGCTTGAGTGCAGGGAATAACTATGGCTACACCTTC
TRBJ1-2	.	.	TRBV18	CASRTGLANYGYTF	TGTGCCAGCCGCACAGGGTTAGCTAACTATGGCTACACCTTC
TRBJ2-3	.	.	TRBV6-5	CASRGQVSDTQYF	TGTGCCAGCAGGGGCCAAGTTTCAGATACGCAGTATTTT
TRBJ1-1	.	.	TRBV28	CASSLAGVATEAFF	TGTGCCAGCAGTTTAGCAGGGGTGGCCACTGAAGCTTTCTTT
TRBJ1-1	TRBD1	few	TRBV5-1	CASTTGTGSTEAFF	TGCGCCAGCACAACGGGGACAGGCTCCACTGAAGCTTTCTTT
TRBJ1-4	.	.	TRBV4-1	CASSQDSGRGDEKLFF	TGCGCCAGCAGCCAAGATTCAGGGCGCGGGGATGAAAAACTGTTTTTT
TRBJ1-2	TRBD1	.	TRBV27	CASRLGQGNYGYTF	TGTGCCAGCAGACTAGGACAGGGGAACTATGGCTACACCTTC
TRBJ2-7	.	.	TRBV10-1	CASSDAQTDEQYF	TGCGCCAGCAGTGATGCCCAAACGGACGAGCAGTACTTC
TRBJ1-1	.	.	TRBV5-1	CASSQDRNTEAFF	TGCGCCAGCAGCCAGGACAGAAACACTGAAGCTTTCTTT
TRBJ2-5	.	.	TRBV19	CASSFNRGHEQETQYF	TGTGCCAGTAGCTTTAATAGGGGACACGAACAAGAGACCCAGTACTTC
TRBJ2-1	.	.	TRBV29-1	CSARIGGYNEQFF	TGCAGCGCTCGCATAGGGGGCTACAATGAGCAGTTCTTC
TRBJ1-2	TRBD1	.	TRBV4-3	CASSQDWTGLGYTF	TGCGCCAGCAGCCAAGATTGGACAGGGCTGGGCTACACCTTC
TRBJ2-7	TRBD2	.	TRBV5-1	CASSASGGPYEQYF	TGCGCCAGCAGCGCAAGCGGGGGGCCTTACGAGCAGTACTTC
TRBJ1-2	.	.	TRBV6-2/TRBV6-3	CASSFNNYGYTF	TGTGCCAGCAGTTTCAATAACTATGGCTACACCTTC
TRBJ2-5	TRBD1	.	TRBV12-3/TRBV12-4	CASSTGGAGPQYF	TGTGCCAGCAGTACAGGGGGCGCAGGGCCCCAGTACTTC
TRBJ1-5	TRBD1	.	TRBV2	CASGDRANQPQHF	TGTGCCAGCGGGGACAGGGCCAATCAGCCCCAGCATTTT
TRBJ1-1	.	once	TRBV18	CASSLLELTEAFF	TGTGCCAGCTCACTCCTGGAGCTCACTGAAGCTTTCTTT
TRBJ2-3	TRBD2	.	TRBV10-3	CAIKSSGGAGSDTQYF	TGTGCCATCAAGTCTAGCGGGGGGGCGGGTTCAGATACGCAGTATTTT
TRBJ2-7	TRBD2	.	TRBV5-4	CASSLRLAGAGYEQYF	TGTGCCAGCAGTTTGAGACTAGCGGGGGCGGGCTACGAGCAGTACTTC
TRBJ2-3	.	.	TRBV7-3	CASSFHTDTQYF	TGTGCCAGCAGCTTCCACACAGATACGCAGTATTTT
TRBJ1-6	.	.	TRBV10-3	CATCLGAGESPLHF	TGTGCCACCTGCCTGGGGGCAGGTGAATCACCCCTCCACTTT
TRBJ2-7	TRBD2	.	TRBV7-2	CASSLQLGLAYEQYF	TGTGCCAGCAGCTTACAACTTGGACTAGCCTACGAGCAGTACTTC
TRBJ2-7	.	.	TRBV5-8	CASSWGASGHGAYEQYF	TGTGCCAGCAGCTGGGGAGCCTCGGGACATGGAGCCTACGAGCAGTACTTC
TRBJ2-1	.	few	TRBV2	CASSEFGASLRNEQFF	TGTGCCAGCAGTGAGTTTGGGGCCTCCCTAAGGAATGAGCAGTTCTTC
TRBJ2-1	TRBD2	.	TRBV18	CASSPVGGSTYNEQFF	TGTGCCAGCTCACCCGTCGGGGGGTCAACCTACAATGAGCAGTTCTTC
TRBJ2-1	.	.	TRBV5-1	CASSGDTYEQFF	TGCGCCAGCAGCGGGGACACCTATGAGCAGTTCTTC
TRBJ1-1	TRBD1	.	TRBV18	CASSPGTGRTEAFF	TGTGCCAGCTCACCTGGGACAGGGCGGACTGAAGCTTTCTTT
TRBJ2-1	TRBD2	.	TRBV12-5	CASGGTSNEQFF	TGTGCTAGTGGGGGGACTAGCAATGAGCAGTTCTTC
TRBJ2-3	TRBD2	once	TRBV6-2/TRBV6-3	CASSSNGGITDTQYF	TGTGCCAGCAGTTCCAACGGGGGGATCACAGATACGCAGTATTTT
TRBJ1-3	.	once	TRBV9	CASSGHYSGNTIYF	TGTGCCAGCAGCGGCCACTACTCTGGAAACACCATATATTTT
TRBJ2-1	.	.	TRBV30	CAWSTRVNEQFF	TGTGCCTGGAGTACGAGGGTCAATGAGCAGTTCTTC
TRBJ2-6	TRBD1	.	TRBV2	CASSGDRLSGANVLTF	TGTGCCAGCAGTGGGGACAGGCTCTCTGGGGCCAACGTCCTGACTTTC
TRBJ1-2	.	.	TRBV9	CASSEAAYGYTF	TGTGCCAGCAGCGAAGCAGCGTATGGCTACACCTTC
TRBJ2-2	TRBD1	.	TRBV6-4	CASREIQGAMSGTGELFF	TGTGCCAGCAGGGAGATACAGGGGGCAATGTCGGGAACCGGGGAGCTGTTTTTT
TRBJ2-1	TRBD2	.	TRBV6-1	CASSETGGAYNEQFF	TGTGCCAGCAGTGAGACCGGGGGGGCATACAATGAGCAGTTCTTC
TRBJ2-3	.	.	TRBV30	CAWRSPQVYSTDTQYF	TGTGCCTGGAGGTCCCCCCAGGTCTATAGCACAGATACGCAGTATTTT
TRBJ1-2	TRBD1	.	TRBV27	CASRGTDNYGYTF	TGTGCCAGTAGGGGGACAGATAACTATGGCTACACCTTC
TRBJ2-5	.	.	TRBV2	CASSEIEVETQYF	TGTGCCAGCAGTGAGATCGAGGTGGAGACCCAGTACTTC
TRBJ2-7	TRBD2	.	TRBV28	CASISAGGGSSYEQYF	TGTGCCAGCATCTCCGCCGGCGGGGGTAGCTCCTACGAGCAGTACTTC
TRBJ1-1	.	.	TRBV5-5	CASSLGQSNTEAFF	TGTGCCAGCAGCTTGGGACAGTCGAACACTGAAGCTTTCTTT
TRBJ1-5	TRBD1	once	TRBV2	CASSPTGLGNQPQHF	TGTGCCAGCAGTCCGACAGGGTTAGGCAATCAGCCCCAGCATTTT
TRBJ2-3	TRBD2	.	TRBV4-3	CASSQDLSGGTDTQYF	TGCGCCAGCAGCCAAGATCTCAGCGGGGGCACAGATACGCAGTATTTT